The 23 T cell receptor beta chains below come from one sample, sequenced in a study of T cells in localized non-small cell lung cancer. The data were produced by immunoSEQ multiplex PCR, yet TCRdb's version contains in-frame clones alone and is incomplete. The sample holds 35,000 to 45,000 clones, almost 85% seen once. The material sequenced was peripheral blood, taken before any cancer treatment. These receptors all come from a male donor at least 60 years old with stage III squamous cell lung carcinoma.

The rearrangement joins TRBV9 to TRBJ2-5, with D perhaps matching TRBD2 (5 bases). Trimming pared 4 bases from V and 5 bases from J, leaving 15 bases between. The CDR3 runs 14 residues. Germline assignment: CDR1 SGDLS and CDR2 YYNGEE. CDR3 DNA: TGTGCCAGCAGCCTCCGAGGGCAGCTGGAGACCCAGTACTTC. Translated: CASSLRGQLETQYF. The full variable domain, completed using reference TRBV9 and TRBJ2-5, is DSGVTQTPKHLITATGQRVTLRCSPRSGDLSVYWYQQSLDQGLQFLIQYYNGEERAKGNILERFSAQQFPDLHSELNLSSLELGDSALYFCASSLRGQLETQYFGPGTRLLVL.

The chain uses TRBV30 and TRBJ2-7; D ambiguous. The germline V and J ends were trimmed by 0 bases and 3 bases, with 18 bases remaining between them. This CDR3 is built from 16 residues. In germline, CDR1 is GTSNPN, CDR2 SVGIG (reference sequence). In DNA, the CDR3 is TGTGCCTGGAGTGTATCTTCTGGGTTTGGAATCTACGAGCAGTACTTC. Its translation: CAWSVSSGFGIYEQYF.

A few counts support this clone. V and J are TRBV4-1 and TRBJ2-1, with D tentatively TRBD1 or TRBD2 (5 bases each). Trimming left V 0 bases short and J 7 bases short, with 13 bases between. Looked up from germline, CDR1 is MGHRA and CDR2 is YSYEKL. The CDR3 covers 15 residues. DNA for the CDR3: TGCGCCAGCAGCCAAGATCGGGATAGGGGAAATGAGCAGTTCTTC. As protein: CASSQDRDRGNEQFF.

The chain is built from TRBV7-2 and TRBJ1-5, with D hard to call. Germline V lookup: CDR1 SGHTA, CDR2 FQGNSA. Trimming stripped 9 bases from V and 2 bases from J, with 11 bases between. The CDR3 extends over 13 amino acids. The CDR3 sequence: CASASRGNQPQHF. Written as DNA, the CDR3 is TGTGCCAGTGCCTCTAGGGGCAATCAGCCCCAGCATTTT.

This clone was seen once. The chain uses TRBV27 and TRBJ1-5, with 7 nucleotides matching TRBD1. The V gene end was trimmed by 2 bases and the J gene end by 4 bases; junction bases not matched to a gene: 5. The germline V gene has CDR1 MNHEY and CDR2 SMNVEV (reference sequence). The CDR3 covers 15 residues. The CDR3 DNA reads as TGTGCCAGCAGTTTAACTGGACAGGTTAATCAGCCCCAGCATTTT. It translates to CASSLTGQVNQPQHF.

The chain combines TRBV14 with TRBJ2-1, with 9 bases that match TRBD2. J gave up 2 bases and V 4 bases, and 6 bases lay outside the gene matches. This CDR3 has 16 residues. Germline assignment: CDR1 SGHDN and CDR2 FVKESK. The CDR3 spells CASSRLAGSTYNEQFF. The CDR3 nucleotides read TGTGCCAGCAGCCGGCTAGCGGGATCCACCTACAATGAGCAGTTCTTC.

The genes are TRBV16 and TRBJ1-4, with D perhaps TRBD1 (5 bases). In germline, CDR1 is KGHSY, CDR2 FQNENV. Trimming pared 0 bases from V and 0 bases from J, leaving 8 bases between. The CDR3 loop spans 16 amino acids. The CDR3 loop reads CASSQSGLATNEKLFF. The CDR3 coding sequence is TGTGCCAGCAGCCAATCGGGACTGGCAACTAATGAAAAACTGTTTTTT.

This chain joins TRBV7-9 and TRBJ2-7; 8 bases are a match to TRBD2. The CDR3 extends over 15 amino acids. V trimming: 3 bases; J trimming: 5 bases; junction bases outside the gene matches: 9. The germline V gene has CDR1 SEHNR and CDR2 FQNEAQ (reference sequence). CDR3 loop: CASSFSGTLSHEQYF. CDR3 in DNA: TGTGCCAGCAGCTTTAGCGGGACTTTGTCTCACGAGCAGTACTTC.

Judged by abundance, this clone is medium-sized. Other DNA sequences in the same sample also yield this CDR3. The chain couples TRBV5-4 to TRBJ2-5, with 11 bases lining up with TRBD2. The CDR3 has 15 amino acids. The germline V gene has CDR1 SGHNT and CDR2 YYREEE (reference sequence). Trimming at V came to 3 bases and at J to 2 bases, leaving 3 bases not matched to a gene. CDR3 residues: CASSWGTSGQETQYF. DNA for the CDR3: TGTGCCAGCAGCTGGGGGACTAGCGGTCAAGAGACCCAGTACTTC.

The chain uses TRBV5-1 and TRBJ1-1; weak D call: TRBD1 (5 bases). Germline V CDR1 and CDR2: SGHRS, YFSETQ. The CDR3 sequence is 15 residues long. The V end was cut by 6 bases, the J end by 1 base, with 16 bases between. The CDR3, as DNA: TGCGCCAGCATCCCTGGTGGGACGGAGAACACTGAAGCTTTCTTT. This gives the protein CASIPGGTENTEAFF.

The rearrangement uses TRBV5-1 and TRBJ2-1; D uncertain. The V gene lost 0 bases and the J gene lost 7 bases, with 5 bases spanning the gap. This CDR3 contains 12 residues. Germline V lookup: CDR1 SGHRS, CDR2 YFSETQ. The CDR3 nucleotides read TGCGCCAGCAGCTTGGCCCGGAATGAGCAGTTCTTC. As protein: CASSLARNEQFF.

This sequence joins TRBV5-1 and TRBJ2-3; 7 positions match TRBD2. Trimming took 2 bases from V and 6 from J; bases not matched to a gene: 6. Germline V gene data show CDR1 as SGHRS and CDR2 as YFSETQ. The CDR3 is made up of 14 amino acids. As DNA, the CDR3 is TGCGCCAGCAGCTTTTCGGTGGGAGGGGATACGCAGTATTTT. As protein: CASSFSVGGDTQYF.

The J gene is TRBJ1-1, the V gene TRBV19; D is unresolved. The CDR3 runs to 13 residues. CDR1 LNHDA and CDR2 SQIVND come from the germline V gene (reference sequence). V was clipped by 0 bases and J by 1 base, with 3 bases between them. The CDR3 sequence: CASSIDGNTEAFF. The CDR3 coding sequence is TGTGCCAGTAGTATAGATGGGAACACTGAAGCTTTCTTT.

J is TRBJ2-7 and V is TRBV19; 11 positions agree with TRBD2. This CDR3 spans 15 amino acids. Germline V gene lookup returns CDR1 LNHDA and CDR2 SQIVND (reference sequence). Trimming took 5 bases from V and 1 from J; bases not matched to a gene: 4. DNA for the CDR3: TGTGCCAGTAGTTCGACTAGCGGGGCGTCCTACGAGCAGTACTTC. Encoded protein: CASSSTSGASYEQYF.

In its sample, this clone was seen a few times. The CDR3 loop is CAWSVQYDSQYF. The DNA for the CDR3 is TGTGCCTGGAGTGTACAATATGATAGCCAGTATTTT. The rearrangement uses TRBV30 and TRBJ2-3; D is ambiguous. The ends were cut back, 0 bases at V and 12 bases at J, with 13 bases in the middle. This CDR3 has 12 amino acids. The germline CDR1 and CDR2 sequences are GTSNPN and SVGIG (reference sequence).

CDR3 DNA sequence: TGTGCCAGCAGCCACCGACGGTCAGATAGCAATCAGCCCCAGCATTTT. This gives the protein CASSHRRSDSNQPQHF. The rearrangement joins TRBV7-8 to TRBJ1-5; D gene unclear. Looked up from germline, CDR1 is SGHVS and CDR2 is FQNEAQ. Trimming pared 5 bases from V and 0 bases from J, leaving 14 bases between. The CDR3 loop spans 16 amino acids.

This chain connects TRBV5-1 to TRBJ2-1, with D hard to call. The ends were cut back, 0 bases at V and 7 bases at J, with 8 bases in the middle. Germline V gene sequence: CDR1 SGHRS, CDR2 YFSETQ. The CDR3 totals 13 residues. The CDR3 DNA is TGCGCCAGCAGCTTGGCCGACGGGAATGAGCAGTTCTTC. Amino acid sequence: CASSLADGNEQFF.

With respect to this clone: Germline and junction disagree at one end, which may indicate a read error. Other DNA sequences in this specimen translate into the identical CDR3. The genes are TRBV5-1 and TRBJ2-2, with D tentatively TRBD1 or TRBD2 (5 bases each). The CDR3 sequence is 14 residues long. CDR1 and CDR2 (germline): SGHRS, YFSETQ. The CDR3, as DNA: TGCGCCAGTAGCTGGGACGCGACCACCGGGGAGCTGTTTTTT. Residues: CASSWDATTGELFF. Combining the CDR3 with reference TRBV5-1 and TRBJ2-2 gives the whole variable domain KAGVTQTPRYLIKTRGQQVTLSCSPISGHRSVSWYQQTPGQGLQFLFEYFSETQRNKGNFPGRFSGRQFSNSRSEMNVSTLELGDSALYLCASSWDATTGELFFGEGSRLTVL.

This clone was observed once. V is TRBV19 and J is TRBJ2-6; maybe TRBD1 (6 bases). CDR1 and CDR2 from the germline V gene are LNHDA and SQIVND (reference sequence). V lost 5 bases and J 0 bases, leaving 17 bases between the germline ends. CDR3 size: 18 residues. CDR3 in DNA: TGTGCCAGTAGTTCCTACAGGGAGAGAAACTCTGGGGCCAACGTCCTGACTTTC. This encodes CASSSYRERNSGANVLTF.

The chain links TRBV6-1 to TRBJ1-3; unclear D gene. CDR3 size: 14 residues. The V and J ends lost 9 bases and 0 bases respectively, with 12 bases between them. The germline CDR1 and CDR2 sequences are MNHNS and SASEGT. The CDR3, as DNA: TGTGCCAGTACTGACACCTCCTCTGGAAACACCATATATTTT. Encoded protein: CASTDTSSGNTIYF.

The chain joins TRBV6-1 to TRBJ2-7; D not certain. Germline V gene lookup returns CDR1 MNHNS and CDR2 SASEGT. The CDR3 runs 15 residues. V was pared by 7 bases and J by 1 base, with 17 bases between. The CDR3 here is CASTQTHDTSYEQYF. The CDR3 coding sequence is TGTGCCAGCACCCAAACCCATGACACATCCTACGAGCAGTACTTC.

The V gene is TRBV27, the J gene TRBJ1-2; D might be TRBD1 (5 bases). Germline CDR1 MNHEY, CDR2 SMNVEV (reference sequence). The CDR3 extends over 14 amino acids. Trimming shortened V by 0 bases and J by 8 bases, and 13 bases separated the two germline ends. CDR3 nucleotide sequence: TGTGCCAGCAGTTTATCTACAGGAATGGAGGGCTACACCTTC. Its protein product is CASSLSTGMEGYTF.

V gene TRBV25-1 combines with J gene TRBJ1-2; D is possibly TRBD1 (6 bases). Trimming took off 6 bases at V and 2 bases at J, with 10 bases between the two ends. The V gene's germline CDR1 is MGHDK and CDR2 SYGVNS. The CDR3 contains 13 residues. CDR3: CASRSGQNYGYTF. The CDR3 nucleotides read TGTGCCAGCAGATCGGGACAAAACTATGGCTACACCTTC.